The 13 T cell receptor beta chains below come from one sample, sequenced in a study of glioma-infiltrating T cells after dendritic cell vaccination. Assay: immunoSEQ multiplex PCR; the TCRdb copy retains only in-frame clones and omits some. The sample contains 80,000 to 100,000 clones, over 60% of which appear only once. The specimen comprised blood, sampled before dendritic cell vaccination. The receptors originated from a human donor with glioblastoma.

The rearrangement joins TRBV15 to TRBJ2-7; D unresolved. The ends were cut back, 4 bases at V and 6 bases at J, with 13 bases in the middle. The germline V gene has CDR1 LNHNV and CDR2 YYDKDF (reference sequence). This CDR3 has 13 residues. The CDR3: CATSTYMNPEQYF. CDR3 nucleotides: TGTGCCACCAGCACGTACATGAACCCCGAGCAGTACTTC.

The V call is TRBV5-1, the J call TRBJ2-5, with D unresolved. From germline, CDR1 is SGHRS and CDR2 YFSETQ. V was shortened by 1 base and J by 2 bases, with 3 bases between the two germline ends. CDR3 length equals 12 residues. CDR3 sequence: CASSLQQETQYF. The DNA for the CDR3 is TGCGCCAGCAGCTTGCAACAAGAGACCCAGTACTTC.

The chain couples TRBV5-1 to TRBJ2-5; D unclear. Looked up from germline, CDR1 is SGHRS and CDR2 is YFSETQ. The CDR3 extends over 15 amino acids. The V end was cut by 0 bases, the J end by 0 bases, with 9 bases between. The CDR3 sequence is CASSLGPINQETQYF. In DNA form, the CDR3 reads TGCGCCAGCAGCTTGGGTCCTATAAACCAAGAGACCCAGTACTTC.

The chain links TRBV7-9 to TRBJ1-1; 10 nucleotides match TRBD1. The germline CDR1 and CDR2 sequences are SEHNR and FQNEAQ (reference sequence). The CDR3 is made up of 17 amino acids. V trimming: 1 base; J trimming: 0 bases; junction bases outside the gene matches: 5. The CDR3 bases are TGTGCCAGCAGCTTAGTCGCCGGGACAGGGGTGAACACTGAAGCTTTCTTT. Translation gives CASSLVAGTGVNTEAFF.

The chain uses TRBV5-1 and TRBJ1-2, with D possibly being TRBD1 (6 bases). The CDR3 consists of 16 residues. Germline-derived CDR1 and CDR2 are SGHRS and YFSETQ. V was pared by 3 bases and J by 4 bases, with 19 bases between. The CDR3 nucleotides read TGCGCCAGCAGCTCGGACAGTCCGGGTAGATCCTATGGCTACACCTTC. Translating it yields CASSSDSPGRSYGYTF.

This clone has just a few counts. The chain has TRBV7-9 and TRBJ1-5; 9 positions match TRBD1. The CDR3 is 14 amino acids. After removal of 3 bases from V and 7 bases from J, the junction contained 4 bases not matched to a gene. Germline CDR1 SEHNR, CDR2 FQNEAQ (reference sequence). CDR3 nucleotides: TGTGCCAGCAGCTTTTCGGACAGGGGACAGCCCCAGCATTTT. It encodes CASSFSDRGQPQHF.

CDR3 DNA sequence: TGTGCCAGCAGCGTAAGACAGGGGGTAGGGGAGACCCAGTACTTC. Protein product: CASSVRQGVGETQYF. The rearrangement links TRBV9 to TRBJ2-5, with 9 bases lining up with TRBD1. J lost 5 bases, V lost 1 base, and 6 bases had no gene match. Germline V gene lookup returns CDR1 SGDLS and CDR2 YYNGEE. CDR3 length: 15 amino acids.

This clone was recorded a few times. CDR3 sequence: CASMQRELMGEQYF. CDR3 nucleotides: TGTGCCAGCATGCAGCGGGAGTTGATGGGGGAGCAGTACTTC. This chain connects TRBV27 to TRBJ2-7; the match to TRBD2 covers 8 bases. V gave up 7 bases and J gave up 7 bases; unmatched junction bases: 12. Looked up from germline, CDR1 is MNHEY and CDR2 is SMNVEV (reference sequence). The CDR3 is 14 residues long.

This chain joins TRBV19 and TRBJ2-7; TRBD2 aligns across 8 bases. CDR1 is LNHDA and CDR2 is SQIVND in the germline V gene (reference sequence). J was trimmed by 3 bases and V by 3 bases; bases with no gene match: 4. This CDR3 spans 14 amino acids. CDR3 sequence: CASSISGTRYEQYF. CDR3 coding DNA: TGTGCCAGTAGTATTAGCGGGACTCGCTACGAGCAGTACTTC.

The rearrangement uses TRBV6-5 and TRBJ1-1, with a weak D call TRBD1 (5 bases). The germline CDR1 and CDR2 sequences are MNHEY and SVGAGI. The CDR3 totals 12 residues. Trimming pared 5 bases from V and 7 bases from J, leaving 11 bases between. CDR3 DNA sequence: TGTGCCAGCAGTACAGCGACAGATGAAGCTTTCTTT. This gives the protein CASSTATDEAFF.

This clone has just one count. The chain joins TRBV7-9 to TRBJ2-3, with 10 nucleotides matching TRBD2. The CDR3 totals 16 residues. The V segment lost 4 bases and the J segment 3 bases; nucleotides outside the gene matches: 7. The germline V gene has CDR1 SEHNR and CDR2 FQNEAQ (reference sequence). CDR3 residues: CASSSLLAGVTDTQYF. As DNA, the CDR3 is TGTGCCAGCAGCTCCCTCCTAGCGGGGGTAACAGATACGCAGTATTTT.

The chain joins TRBV29-1 to TRBJ1-1; 7 bases are a match to TRBD1. The J segment lost 0 bases and the V segment lost 6 bases, leaving 7 bases of the junction unmatched. The germline CDR1 and CDR2 sequences are SQVTM and ANQGSEA. CDR3 length: 14 residues. The CDR3 DNA follows: TGCAGCGTAAAAGACAGGGCCATGAACACTGAAGCTTTCTTT. Its protein is CSVKDRAMNTEAFF.

J is TRBJ2-6 and V is TRBV19, with D perhaps TRBD2 (6 bases). With 2 bases removed from V and 0 bases from J, the gap between germline ends came to 8 bases. Per the germline V gene, CDR1 is LNHDA and CDR2 is SQIVND (reference sequence). This CDR3 is 16 amino acids long. CDR3 amino acids: CASSIFSGSGANVLTF. CDR3 DNA sequence: TGTGCCAGTAGTATATTTAGCGGCTCTGGGGCCAACGTCCTGACTTTC.